This TCR beta chain came from a study of CXCR3-negative and CXCR3-positive naive CD8 T cells. The libraries of TRB cDNA were constructed through 5' RACE using UMI labels. TCRdb reanalyzed the 5' RACE reads, giving one entry per CDR3 protein sequence and no DNA. This table lists fewer than 95,000 distinct CDR3 sequences. Each CD8+ T cell subset was flow-sorted in triplicate. Every sort contained approximately 300,000 cells. Within the CD8+ T cell compartment, naive cells were CD45RO-CCR7+CD27+CD95-. As for this clonotype: Antigen: not known.

Study-wide results and limits: Memory, not naive, CXCR3-negative and CXCR3-positive cells differed in TRBV-TRBJ usage. Relative to memory CD8+ cells, whose diversity was much lower, both naive subsets had comparably high diversity.

The sequence derives from a human donor in good health. Some clones in this sample may be carry-over from other donors' samples. The sequencing sample was made of naive CXCR3- CD8+ T cells from blood. Described subset: CD45RO-CCR7+CD27+CD95- naive CD8+ T cells lacking CXCR3 (TNR3-).

The CDR3 reads CASSSGFGTDTQYF. The chain is built from TRBV9 and TRBJ2-3. Germline V lookup: CDR1 SGDLS, CDR2 YYNGEE. CDR3 length: 14 residues.